This record covers a single T cell receptor beta chain. The sample is drawn from a study of blood T cell repertoires in COVID-19. In germline, CDR1 is SQVTM, CDR2 ANQGSEA. The CDR3 is 14 amino acids. V lost 3 bases to trimming and J lost 2 bases, with 13 bases between them. The method was immunoSEQ multiplex PCR; TCRdb's version includes in-frame clones alone and lacks a portion of them. This sample has roughly 43,000 clones; 70% to 90% occur once, and the top ten carry 8% to 9%. Material: peripheral blood. V usage is TRBV29-1 and J usage is TRBJ2-5; tentative D call: TRBD2 (6 bases). The receptor's source is a man in his fifties or sixties with active COVID-19. The CDR3 protein is CSVEAKRAQETQYF. The CDR3 nucleotides read TGCAGCGTTGAGGCCAAGCGGGCTCAAGAGACCCAGTACTTC.